This TCR beta chain came from a study of beta chain features in type 1 diabetes. Findings of the study overall: A moderate, significant TCRB CDR3 shortening appeared in type 1 diabetes across four CD4+ subsets.

Germline CDR1 and CDR2: GTSNPN and SVGIG (reference sequence). The CDR3 sequence is 13 residues long. The V and J ends lost 3 bases and 7 bases respectively, with 12 bases between them. There are a few counts of this clone. What it recognizes is unknown. Reverse transcribing all isolated RNA meant expressed TCRB transcripts were sequenced. Only in-frame clones appear in the TCRdb table, and some are missing; sequencing was by immunoSEQ multiplex PCR. The profile shows 160,000 or so clones, roughly 9% of them singletons. The TCR originated in a woman aged 30 to 39 with type 1 diabetes. The specimen was central memory CD4+ T cells from blood. V is TRBV30 and J is TRBJ1-4, with a tentative D call TRBD1 (5 bases). CDR3 sequence: CAWSRDLSEKLFF. In DNA, the CDR3 is TGTGCCTGGAGCCGGGACTTGAGTGAAAAACTGTTTTTT.